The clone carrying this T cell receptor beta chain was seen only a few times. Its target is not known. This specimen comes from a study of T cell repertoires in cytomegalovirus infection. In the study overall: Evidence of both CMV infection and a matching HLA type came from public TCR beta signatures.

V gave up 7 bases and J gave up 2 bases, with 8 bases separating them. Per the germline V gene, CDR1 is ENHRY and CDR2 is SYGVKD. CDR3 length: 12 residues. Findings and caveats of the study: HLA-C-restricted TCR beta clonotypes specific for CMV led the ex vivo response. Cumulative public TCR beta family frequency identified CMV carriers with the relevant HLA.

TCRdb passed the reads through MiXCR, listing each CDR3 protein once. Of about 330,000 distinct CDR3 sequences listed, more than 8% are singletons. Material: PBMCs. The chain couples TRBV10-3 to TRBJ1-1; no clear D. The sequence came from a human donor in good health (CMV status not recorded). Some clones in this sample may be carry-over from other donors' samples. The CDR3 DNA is TGTGCCATCACCGGACCTAACACTGAAGCTTTCTTT. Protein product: CAITGPNTEAFF.